This T cell receptor (beta chain) was recovered during a study of blood T cell repertoires in COVID-19. Turning to the study itself: Nucleic acid was either cDNA or gDNA, and it came from T cells, B-cell-depleted T cells, or PBMCs.

This table comes from immunoSEQ multiplex PCR, and its TCRdb copy is limited to in-frame clones, with some not included. The profile shows roughly 200,000 clones, roughly four fifths of them singletons. Between the trimmed V and J ends, which lost 3 bases and 0 bases, there was a span of 15 bases. Germline-derived CDR1 and CDR2 are KGHSH and LQKENI. The CDR3 spans 17 residues. V is TRBV18 and J is TRBJ1-3; a weak D match, TRBD1 (6 bases). The clonotype was recovered from a man in his forties who had recovered from COVID-19. Input material: PBMCs or T cells enriched from blood (not recorded which). CDR3: CASSPIRTGSSGNTIYF. CDR3 nucleotides: TGTGCCAGCTCACCTATTCGCACAGGGAGCTCTGGAAACACCATATATTTT.